These 20 T cell receptor beta chains were all obtained from the same sample, sequenced in a study of Ad26.COV2.S vaccination and SARS-CoV-2 variants (dated by TCRdb to the early 2020s). Libraries were constructed by the immunoSEQ multiplex PCR assay. The source is immuneACCESS, and TCRdb retained only in-frame sequences with V and J called. Part of the clones is not carried over; for the studies checked, unresolved V genes explain less than half of this, and the remainder is unexplained. The sample table contains about 350,000 clones; only one count was recorded for around nine tenths of them. The ten largest clones take up roughly 3.1% of the sample. This specimen's treatment or condition label, interpreted: about 20 received Ad26.COV2.S at low or high dose, single or two shots; about 5 received placebo; per-sample allocation not given. For vaccine and placebo recipients, the sequenced repertoires came from samples collected on day 63 after the first injection.

The sample was peripheral blood, taken in a trial of Ad26.COV2.S vaccine versus placebo. The receptor source for this set is a person between 18 and 59 years old who received the Ad26.COV2.S COVID-19 vaccine or a placebo.

Concerning this clone: This sample also contains other DNA sequences that code for the same CDR3. Written as DNA, the CDR3 is TGTGCCAGCAGTCGACAGGGGGATCAGCCCCAGCATTTT. Protein sequence: CASSRQGDQPQHF. The rearrangement links TRBV6-5 to TRBJ1-5; 9 nucleotides align to TRBD1. CDR1 MNHEY and CDR2 SVGAGI come from the germline V gene. Trimming took 5 bases from V and 5 from J; bases not matched to a gene: 1. This CDR3 has 13 residues.

The chain employs TRBV12-3 or TRBV12-4 and TRBJ1-1; D gene unclear. Between the trimmed V and J ends, which lost 7 bases and 1 base, there was a span of 10 bases. The CDR3 covers 13 residues. The CDR3 here is CASTQYGNTEAFF. DNA of the CDR3: TGTGCCAGCACCCAGTACGGGAACACTGAAGCTTTCTTT.

The rearrangement joins TRBV7-9 to TRBJ1-1; D is uncertain. V was pared by 5 bases and J by 6 bases, with 13 bases between. CDR1 SEHNR and CDR2 FQNEAQ come from the germline V gene (reference sequence). This CDR3 has 13 amino acids. In DNA, the CDR3 is TGTGCCAGCAGCCAATTCACTGGGTCTGAAGCTTTCTTT. Translating it yields CASSQFTGSEAFF.

This chain joins TRBV5-8 and TRBJ1-5, with 9 nucleotides matching TRBD1. After removal of 4 bases from V and 4 bases from J, the junction contained 9 bases not matched to a gene. The germline CDR1 and CDR2 sequences are SGHTS and YDEGEE. CDR3 length: 16 amino acids. The CDR3 sequence: CASSRTPGQGNQPQHF. The CDR3 coding sequence is TGTGCCAGCAGCAGGACCCCGGGACAGGGTAATCAGCCCCAGCATTTT.

V gene TRBV9 combines with J gene TRBJ1-1; TRBD1 agrees at 7 bases. The V segment lost 7 bases and the J segment 0 bases; nucleotides outside the gene matches: 9. The CDR3 runs to 15 residues. Germline CDR1 is SGDLS and CDR2 is YYNGEE. In DNA form, the CDR3 reads TGTGCCAGCTCTGACAGGGTGGGGATGAACACTGAAGCTTTCTTT. This codes for CASSDRVGMNTEAFF. Filled out from reference TRBV9 and TRBJ1-1, the complete variable domain reads DSGVTQTPKHLITATGQRVTLRCSPRSGDLSVYWYQQSLDQGLQFLIQYYNGEERAKGNILERFSAQQFPDLHSELNLSSLELGDSALYFCASSDRVGMNTEAFFGQGTRLTVV.

V and J are TRBV19 and TRBJ2-7, with 11 bases matching TRBD2. Germline values: CDR1 LNHDA, CDR2 SQIVND (reference sequence). This CDR3 comprises 16 residues. Trimming cost V 4 bases and J 2 bases; bases outside gene matches: 7. CDR3 DNA: TGTGCCAGTAGTAATCCCGGGACTAGCGGCACCTACGAGCAGTACTTC. This translates into CASSNPGTSGTYEQYF.

V is TRBV29-1 and J is TRBJ2-1, with D uncertain. The CDR3 is made up of 13 amino acids. Germline V gene data show CDR1 as SQVTM and CDR2 as ANQGSEA. Trimming cost V 5 bases and J 9 bases, with 17 bases left between them. The CDR3 spells CSVRETTHGEQFF. CDR3 DNA: TGCAGCGTTAGAGAAACCACCCACGGTGAGCAGTTCTTC.

The chain has TRBV6-5 and TRBJ1-2; TRBD1 might be the D (5 bases). V lost 2 bases to trimming and J lost 4 bases, with 14 bases between them. Per the germline V gene, CDR1 is MNHEY and CDR2 is SVGAGI. This CDR3 comprises 15 residues. CDR3 amino acids: CASSYGGAPSYGYTF. CDR3 coding DNA: TGTGCCAGCAGTTACGGGGGAGCCCCCAGCTATGGCTACACCTTC.

The chain combines TRBV6-5 with TRBJ2-5; 7 nucleotides line up with TRBD1. Germline CDR1 is MNHEY and CDR2 is SVGAGI. Trimming removed 6 bases from V and 2 bases from J; junction bases left unmatched: 3. This CDR3 spans 13 amino acids. This CDR3 reads CASRKTGQETQYF. The CDR3 coding sequence is TGTGCCAGCAGAAAGACAGGGCAAGAGACCCAGTACTTC.

This clone was observed a few times. This CDR3 reads CASSLGPIPQDTQYF. The CDR3 region has the DNA TGTGCCAGCAGCTTAGGACCGATCCCACAAGATACGCAGTATTTT. The V call is TRBV11-3, the J call TRBJ2-3, with D unresolved. Germline V CDR1 and CDR2: SGHNT, YENEEA. Trimming pared 1 base from V and 5 bases from J, leaving 13 bases between. The CDR3 covers 15 residues.

In its sample, this clone was seen a few times. The chain uses TRBV7-2 and TRBJ1-1; D is ambiguous. CDR3 size: 14 residues. CDR1 SGHTA and CDR2 FQGNSA come from the germline V gene. Trimming pared 2 bases from V and 1 base from J, leaving 8 bases between. CDR3 nucleotides: TGTGCCAGCAGCTTACAGAAACGGAACACTGAAGCTTTCTTT. Translated: CASSLQKRNTEAFF.

CDR3 sequence (DNA): TGTGCCAGCAGTTACGACGGGAGCTCTGGAAACACCATATATTTT. Its translation is CASSYDGSSGNTIYF. The chain links TRBV6-5 to TRBJ1-3; D gene ambiguous. Trimming pared 2 bases from V and 0 bases from J, leaving 8 bases between. The CDR3 contains 15 residues. Per the germline V gene, CDR1 is MNHEY and CDR2 is SVGAGI.

This clone came up a few times. V is TRBV5-6 and J is TRBJ1-6; 10 nucleotides line up with TRBD1. The trim removed 4 bases at V and 9 bases at J, leaving 13 bases unmatched. The CDR3 sequence is 17 residues long. Germline-derived CDR1 and CDR2 are SGHDT and YYEEEE. CDR3 DNA sequence: TGTGCCAGCAGCCCGGGCCCGACAGGGGGCAGGTTTTCACCCCTCCACTTT. It is translated as CASSPGPTGGRFSPLHF.

The chain links TRBV24-1 to TRBJ2-2, with D tentatively TRBD2 (6 bases). The CDR3 is 14 amino acids. V lost 4 bases, J lost 5 bases, and 10 bases lay in between. CDR1 is KGHDR and CDR2 is SFDVKD in the germline V gene. The CDR3 spells CATSEGLRTGELFF. The CDR3 DNA reads as TGTGCCACCAGTGAGGGACTTAGAACCGGGGAGCTGTTTTTT.

This clone has only a few counts. The chain couples TRBV18 to TRBJ1-5; D uncertain. Per the germline V gene, CDR1 is KGHSH and CDR2 is LQKENI. Trimming pared 3 bases from V and 5 bases from J, leaving 11 bases between. The CDR3 is made up of 14 amino acids. CDR3 residues: CASSPSGAYQPQHF. The CDR3 DNA follows: TGTGCCAGCTCACCCAGCGGAGCTTATCAGCCCCAGCATTTT.

The genes are TRBV6-6 and TRBJ2-3, with 9 bases matching TRBD2. Per germline, CDR1 MNHNY and CDR2 SVGAGI (reference sequence). The CDR3 totals 16 residues. The ends lost 0 bases at V and 5 bases at J; junction bases unmatched: 6. This chain's CDR3 is CASSYSSGLAVDTQYF. The DNA for the CDR3 is TGTGCCAGCAGTTACTCGTCGGGACTAGCTGTAGATACGCAGTATTTT.

The rearrangement links TRBV2 to TRBJ2-7, with D possibly being TRBD1 or TRBD2 (6 bases each). Between the trimmed V and J ends, which lost 4 bases and 5 bases, there was a span of 15 bases. Germline CDR1 is SNHLY and CDR2 is FYNNEI. The CDR3 spans 14 residues. The CDR3 DNA is TGTGCCAGCAGTGGGGGGGCGCGTATCGACGAGCAGTACTTC. The encoded protein is CASSGGARIDEQYF. The complete variable domain, with remaining parts taken from reference TRBV2 and TRBJ2-7, reads EPEVTQTPSHQVTQMGQEVILRCVPISNHLYFYWYRQILGQKVEFLVSFYNNEISEKSEIFDDQFSVERPDGSNFTLKIRSTKLEDSAMYFCASSGGARIDEQYFGPGTRLTVT.

The DNA of the CDR3 is TGTGCCAGCAGCCCGTTGGGTAACAGGGGGCAGAGCTCCTACAATGAGCAGTTCTTC. This gives the protein CASSPLGNRGQSSYNEQFF. J is TRBJ2-1 and V is TRBV7-3; 9 bases agree with TRBD1. The junction had 14 bases not matched to a gene; V was cut back by 5 bases and J by 0 bases. Germline V gene data show CDR1 as SGHTA and CDR2 as FQGTGA. The CDR3 contains 19 residues.

This sequence joins TRBV7-3 and TRBJ2-1; 9 nucleotides line up with TRBD2. From germline, CDR1 is SGHTA and CDR2 FQGTGA. The CDR3 is 14 residues long. After removal of 7 bases from V and 6 bases from J, the junction contained 7 bases not matched to a gene. CDR3 sequence reads: CASTAAGGLNEQFF. CDR3 bases: TGTGCCAGCACCGCAGCGGGGGGACTCAATGAGCAGTTCTTC.

This clone was observed a single time. The chain is built from TRBV7-3 and TRBJ1-1; a weak D match, TRBD1 (6 bases). Trimming left V 2 bases short and J 0 bases short, with 13 bases between. CDR1 and CDR2 (germline): SGHTA, FQGTGA. CDR3 length: 16 amino acids. CDR3 protein: CASSLGGTGLNTEAFF. The DNA for the CDR3 is TGTGCCAGCAGCTTAGGGGGAACAGGGTTGAACACTGAAGCTTTCTTT.